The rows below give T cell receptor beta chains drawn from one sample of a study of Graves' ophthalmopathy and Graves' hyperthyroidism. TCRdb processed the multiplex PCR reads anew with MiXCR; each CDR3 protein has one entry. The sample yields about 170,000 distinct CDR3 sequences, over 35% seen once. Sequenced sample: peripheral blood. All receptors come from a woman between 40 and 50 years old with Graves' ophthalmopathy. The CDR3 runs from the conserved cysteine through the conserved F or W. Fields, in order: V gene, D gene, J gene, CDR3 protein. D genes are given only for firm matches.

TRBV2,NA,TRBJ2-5,CASSDEYQETQYF
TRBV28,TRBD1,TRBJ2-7,CASSWGTGGSEQYF
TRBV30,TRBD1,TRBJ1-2,CAWSVTGGGYGYTF
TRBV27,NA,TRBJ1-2,CARAGRSNYGYTF
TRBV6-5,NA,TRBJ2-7,CASMSTYEQYF
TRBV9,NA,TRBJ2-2,CASSGGGRALSNTGELFF
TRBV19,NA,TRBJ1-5,CASKSEDRRNQPQHF
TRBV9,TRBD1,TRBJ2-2,CASSTRQGKGELFF
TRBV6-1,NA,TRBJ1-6,CASSEVGGGTDSPLHF
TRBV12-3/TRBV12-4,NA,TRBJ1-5,CASRQGTQPQHF
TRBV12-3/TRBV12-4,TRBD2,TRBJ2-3,CASSQSSGGSDTQYF
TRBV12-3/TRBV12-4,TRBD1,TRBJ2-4,CASSFRQGARNQYF
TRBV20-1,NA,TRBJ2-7,CSAREIGGGEQYF
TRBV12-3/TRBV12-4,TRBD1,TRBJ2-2,CASSFQGAVGTGELFF
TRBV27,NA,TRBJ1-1,CASGSHSMNTEAFF
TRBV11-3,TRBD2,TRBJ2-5,CASSRGTSGGETQYF
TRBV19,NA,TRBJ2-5,CASSITGGEETQYF
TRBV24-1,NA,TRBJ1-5,CATSDLTGKPQHF
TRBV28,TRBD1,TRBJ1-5,CASSFNRGLNQPQHF
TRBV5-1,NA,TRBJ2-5,CASSLSWAGETQYF
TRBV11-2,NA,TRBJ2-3,CASSLEGTDTQYF
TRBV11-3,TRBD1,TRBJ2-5,CASSLRQGQETQYF
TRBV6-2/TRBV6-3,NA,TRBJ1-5,CASSYSWGSAQPQHF
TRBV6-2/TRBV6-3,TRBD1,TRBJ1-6,CASSSYRDRGRGSPLHF
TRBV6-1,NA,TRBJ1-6,CASSASTGRVSPLHF
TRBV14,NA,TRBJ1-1,CASSHGWTTEAFF
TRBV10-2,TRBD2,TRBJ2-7,CASSGTSGAYEQYF
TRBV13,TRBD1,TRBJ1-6,CASSQSRQGINSPLHF
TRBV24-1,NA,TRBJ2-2,CATSLSTRGFYSGELFF
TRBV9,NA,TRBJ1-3,CASSVEDSSGNTIYF
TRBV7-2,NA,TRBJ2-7,CASSAPEAYEQYF
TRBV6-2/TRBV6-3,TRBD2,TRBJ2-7,CASSLPSGTYEQYF
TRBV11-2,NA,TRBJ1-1,CASSLVHPFPAFF
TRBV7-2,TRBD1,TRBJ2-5,CASSLRTGDWETQYF
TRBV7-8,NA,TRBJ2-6,CASSHRTGPSGANVLTF
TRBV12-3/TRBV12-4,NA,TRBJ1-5,CASSLWAFGPQHF
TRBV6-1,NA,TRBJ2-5,CASSERPNRQETQYF
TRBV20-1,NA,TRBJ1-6,CSANMLGSPLHF
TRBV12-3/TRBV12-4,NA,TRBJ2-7,CASSLAQGHSYEQYF